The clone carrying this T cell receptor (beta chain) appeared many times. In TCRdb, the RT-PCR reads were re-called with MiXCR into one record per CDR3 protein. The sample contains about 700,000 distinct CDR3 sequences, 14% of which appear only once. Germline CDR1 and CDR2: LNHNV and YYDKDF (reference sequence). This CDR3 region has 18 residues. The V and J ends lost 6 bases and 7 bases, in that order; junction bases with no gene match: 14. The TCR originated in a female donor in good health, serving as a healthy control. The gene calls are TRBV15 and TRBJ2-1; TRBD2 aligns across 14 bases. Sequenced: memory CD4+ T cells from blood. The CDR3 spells CATRPTSGRGGDWNEQFF. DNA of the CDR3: TGTGCCACCAGACCGACTAGCGGGAGGGGTGGGGATTGGAATGAGCAGTTCTTC. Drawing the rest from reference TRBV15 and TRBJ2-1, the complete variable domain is DAMVIQNPRYQVTQFGKPVTLSCSQTLNHNVMYWYQQKSSQAPKLLFHYYDKDFNNEADTPDNFQSRRPNTSFCFLDIRSPGLGDTAMYLCATRPTSGRGGDWNEQFFGPGTRLTVL.